A selection of T cell receptor beta chains follows, all from one sample in a study of OX40 agonist ivuxolimab in advanced cancers. Assay: immunoSEQ multiplex PCR; the TCRdb copy retains only in-frame clones and omits some. The data show about 96,000 clones, less than 95% seen once. Sequencing used CD4+ or CD8+ T cells sorted from blood, obtained in a trial of the OX40 agonist ivuxolimab. These receptors originate from an adult with an advanced solid tumor such as melanoma, head and neck, liver or kidney cancer. The CDR3 runs from the conserved cysteine through the conserved F or W. D genes are given only for firm matches. Rows may omit the clone size; those that give it use once, few, many or a size class.

CDR3 protein: CASSRGGYPPQGSTDTQYF; CDR3 DNA: TGTGCCAGCAGTCGGGGGGGCTACCCCCCTCAGGGAAGCACAGATACGCAGTATTTT; J gene: TRBJ2-3; D gene: TRBD2; V gene: TRBV28; clone size: NA
CDR3 protein: CASSLGAASNTEAFF; CDR3 DNA: TGTGCCAGCAGCTTAGGTGCAGCCTCGAACACTGAAGCTTTCTTT; J gene: TRBJ1-1; D gene: NA; V gene: TRBV11-2; clone size: NA
CDR3 protein: CASSLGLGFTTQYF; CDR3 DNA: TGTGCCAGCAGCTTAGGACTGGGGTTTACGACCCAGTACTTC; J gene: TRBJ2-5; D gene: NA; V gene: TRBV7-9; clone size: NA
CDR3 protein: CASSQEVPGGGDTQYF; CDR3 DNA: TGTGCCAGCAGCCAAGAGGTCCCGGGAGGTGGGGATACGCAGTATTTT; J gene: TRBJ2-3; D gene: TRBD2; V gene: TRBV4-2; clone size: once
CDR3 protein: CASSPPLSSLVTQYF; CDR3 DNA: TGCGCCAGCAGCCCGCCACTGTCATCTCTTGTGACCCAGTACTTC; J gene: TRBJ2-5; D gene: NA; V gene: TRBV5-1; clone size: NA
CDR3 protein: CASSHIGRNTEAFF; CDR3 DNA: TGTGCCAGCAGCCATATAGGGCGGAACACTGAAGCTTTCTTT; J gene: TRBJ1-1; D gene: NA; V gene: TRBV4-2; clone size: NA
CDR3 protein: CASSLGPDEQYF; CDR3 DNA: TGTGCCAGCAGCTTGGGGCCGGACGAGCAGTACTTC; J gene: TRBJ2-7; D gene: NA; V gene: TRBV5-6; clone size: NA
CDR3 protein: CASSPGEGQFF; CDR3 DNA: TGTGCCAGCAGCCCAGGGGAAGGGCAGTTCTTC; J gene: TRBJ2-1; D gene: NA; V gene: TRBV4-2; clone size: NA
CDR3 protein: CASSLRGLGGQETQYF; CDR3 DNA: TGTGCCAGCAGCTTAAGGGGGTTGGGGGGGCAAGAGACCCAGTACTTC; J gene: TRBJ2-5; D gene: NA; V gene: TRBV11-2; clone size: NA
CDR3 protein: CSVGTSGTDTQYF; CDR3 DNA: TGCAGCGTGGGGACTAGCGGAACAGATACGCAGTATTTT; J gene: TRBJ2-3; D gene: TRBD2; V gene: TRBV29-1; clone size: NA
CDR3 protein: CASSSDRGPYEQYF; CDR3 DNA: TGCGCCAGCAGCTCCGACAGGGGACCCTACGAGCAGTACTTC; J gene: TRBJ2-7; D gene: TRBD1; V gene: TRBV5-1; clone size: once
CDR3 protein: CSVEFNYGYTF; CDR3 DNA: TGCAGCGTTGAATTCAACTATGGCTACACCTTC; J gene: TRBJ1-2; D gene: NA; V gene: TRBV29-1; clone size: once
CDR3 protein: CASSQTNQGAEEKLFF; CDR3 DNA: TGTGCCAGCAGCCAAACCAACCAGGGGGCAGAGGAAAAACTGTTTTTT; J gene: TRBJ1-4; D gene: TRBD1; V gene: TRBV27; clone size: NA
CDR3 protein: CASSLDRGGQYF; CDR3 DNA: TGTGCCAGCAGCTTAGACCGGGGTGGCCAGTACTTC; J gene: TRBJ2-7; D gene: NA; V gene: TRBV7-9; clone size: NA
CDR3 protein: CASSFGGSSYEQYF; CDR3 DNA: TGTGCCAGCAGCTTTGGAGGGAGTAGCTACGAGCAGTACTTC; J gene: TRBJ2-7; D gene: NA; V gene: TRBV7-3; clone size: NA
CDR3 protein: CASSRTFAGLVHNEQFF; CDR3 DNA: TGTGCCAGCAGCCGGACGTTTGCGGGGCTGGTGCACAATGAGCAGTTCTTC; J gene: TRBJ2-1; D gene: NA; V gene: TRBV11-3; clone size: NA
CDR3 protein: CATSRDIRVDGYTF; CDR3 DNA: TGTGCCACCAGCAGAGATATTAGGGTGGATGGCTACACCTTC; J gene: TRBJ1-2; D gene: NA; V gene: TRBV15; clone size: once
CDR3 protein: CASSQTATGTGNHEQYF; CDR3 DNA: TGTGCCAGCAGCCAAACCGCCACAGGGACAGGGAATCACGAGCAGTACTTC; J gene: TRBJ2-7; D gene: TRBD1; V gene: TRBV16; clone size: once
CDR3 protein: CASSPGGESNQPQHF; CDR3 DNA: TGTGCCAGCAGCCCAGGAGGAGAAAGTAATCAGCCCCAGCATTTT; J gene: TRBJ1-5; D gene: NA; V gene: TRBV7-9; clone size: NA
CDR3 protein: CASSLWGGAGFYEQYF; CDR3 DNA: TGCGCCAGCAGCTTGTGGGGGGGTGCAGGGTTCTACGAGCAGTACTTC; J gene: TRBJ2-7; D gene: TRBD2; V gene: TRBV5-1; clone size: NA
CDR3 protein: CASSSTSGSPTGHNEQFF; CDR3 DNA: TGTGCCAGCAGCTCCACTAGCGGGAGCCCCACCGGCCACAATGAGCAGTTCTTC; J gene: TRBJ2-1; D gene: TRBD2; V gene: TRBV7-3; clone size: NA
CDR3 protein: CASGTGVNSPLHF; CDR3 DNA: TGTGCCAGCGGGACAGGGGTCAATTCACCCCTCCACTTT; J gene: TRBJ1-6; D gene: TRBD1; V gene: TRBV7-9; clone size: NA
CDR3 protein: CAISSGLVPYEQYF; CDR3 DNA: TGTGCCATCAGTTCAGGGCTGGTTCCCTACGAGCAGTACTTC; J gene: TRBJ2-7; D gene: NA; V gene: TRBV10-3; clone size: NA
CDR3 protein: CASSPLGLREPQHF; CDR3 DNA: TGTGCCAGCAGTCCCTTGGGCTTACGGGAGCCCCAGCATTTT; J gene: TRBJ1-5; D gene: NA; V gene: TRBV6-5; clone size: NA
CDR3 protein: CASTNPFGQTNEKLFF; CDR3 DNA: TGTGCCAGTACAAATCCCTTCGGACAGACTAATGAAAAACTGTTTTTT; J gene: TRBJ1-4; D gene: NA; V gene: TRBV19; clone size: once
CDR3 protein: CASSVGSGANVLTF; CDR3 DNA: TGTGCCAGCAGCGTAGGGTCCGGGGCCAACGTCCTGACTTTC; J gene: TRBJ2-6; D gene: NA; V gene: TRBV5-6; clone size: NA
CDR3 protein: CASSLGASGLANNEQFF; CDR3 DNA: TGTGCCAGCAGCTTGGGCGCTTCGGGACTAGCAAACAATGAGCAGTTCTTC; J gene: TRBJ2-1; D gene: TRBD2; V gene: TRBV5-4; clone size: once
CDR3 protein: CASSFSGTDTQYF; CDR3 DNA: TGTGCCAGCAGTTTTTCAGGGACAGATACGCAGTATTTT; J gene: TRBJ2-3; D gene: NA; V gene: TRBV28; clone size: NA
CDR3 protein: CASRGQGNTGELFF; CDR3 DNA: TGTGCCAGCAGGGGGCAGGGGAACACCGGGGAGCTGTTTTTT; J gene: TRBJ2-2; D gene: NA; V gene: TRBV7-9; clone size: once
CDR3 protein: CASSQAADSVYGYTF; CDR3 DNA: TGCGCCAGCAGCCAAGCCGCCGACAGCGTCTATGGCTACACCTTC; J gene: TRBJ1-2; D gene: NA; V gene: TRBV4-3; clone size: NA
CDR3 protein: CASSRDGDEQFF; CDR3 DNA: TGCGCCAGCAGTCGCGATGGTGATGAGCAGTTCTTC; J gene: TRBJ2-1; D gene: NA; V gene: TRBV5-1; clone size: NA
CDR3 protein: CASTMNTEAFF; CDR3 DNA: TGTGCCAGCACCATGAACACTGAAGCTTTCTTT; J gene: TRBJ1-1; D gene: NA; V gene: TRBV2; clone size: NA
CDR3 protein: CASSRGDSNYGYTF; CDR3 DNA: TGTGCCAGCTCACGGGGGGATTCTAACTATGGCTACACCTTC; J gene: TRBJ1-2; D gene: NA; V gene: TRBV18; clone size: NA
CDR3 protein: CASSLGQGRETQYF; CDR3 DNA: TGTGCCAGCAGCCTAGGACAGGGAAGGGAGACCCAGTACTTC; J gene: TRBJ2-5; D gene: TRBD1; V gene: TRBV6-5; clone size: once
CDR3 protein: CASSPQGGQGAFVLTF; CDR3 DNA: TGCGCCAGCAGCCCCCAGGGGGGGCAGGGGGCGTTCGTCCTGACTTTC; J gene: TRBJ2-6; D gene: NA; V gene: TRBV4-3; clone size: NA
CDR3 protein: CASSEAGQGSMRGYTF; CDR3 DNA: TGTGCCAGCAGTGAAGCCGGACAGGGGTCAATGCGTGGCTACACCTTC; J gene: TRBJ1-2; D gene: TRBD1; V gene: TRBV6-4; clone size: NA
CDR3 protein: CASSPGQGASGANVLTF; CDR3 DNA: TGCGCCAGCAGCCCCGGACAGGGGGCCTCTGGGGCCAACGTCCTGACTTTC; J gene: TRBJ2-6; D gene: TRBD1; V gene: TRBV4-3; clone size: NA
CDR3 protein: CASSQAGLSYGYTF; CDR3 DNA: TGTGCCAGCAGCCAAGCGGGGTTGAGCTATGGCTACACCTTC; J gene: TRBJ1-2; D gene: NA; V gene: TRBV14; clone size: NA
CDR3 protein: CASSPLGGLNTGELFF; CDR3 DNA: TGTGCCAGCAGCCCCCTTGGGGGGCTGAACACCGGGGAGCTGTTTTTT; J gene: TRBJ2-2; D gene: NA; V gene: TRBV11-3; clone size: once
CDR3 protein: CASSPPDLNIQYF; CDR3 DNA: TGTGCCAGCAGCCCACCGGACCTAAACATTCAGTACTTC; J gene: TRBJ2-4; D gene: NA; V gene: TRBV28; clone size: NA
CDR3 protein: CASSQTGTGFSGANVLTF; CDR3 DNA: TGCGCCAGCAGCCAGACCGGGACGGGGTTCTCTGGGGCCAACGTCCTGACTTTC; J gene: TRBJ2-6; D gene: NA; V gene: TRBV4-1; clone size: once
CDR3 protein: CASSLVSDRGEEQYF; CDR3 DNA: TGTGCCAGCAGCTTAGTTTCGGACAGGGGAGAAGAGCAGTACTTC; J gene: TRBJ2-7; D gene: TRBD1; V gene: TRBV7-2; clone size: NA